The 19 T cell receptor beta chains below come from one sample, sequenced in a study of T cells in Graves' hyperthyroidism and ophthalmopathy. Amplification targeted TCR beta CDR3 regions from RNA transcripts. HTBI primers were employed in a first-round RT-PCR of the TCR CDR3. TCRdb reprocessed the multiplex PCR reads with MiXCR, giving one entry per CDR3 protein. The sample has approximately 720,000 distinct CDR3 sequences; approximately 18% are singletons. Sequenced sample: blood. Receptors originate from a woman aged 50 to 60 with Graves' hyperthyroidism that later progressed to Graves' ophthalmopathy.

The J gene is TRBJ1-2, the V gene TRBV12-3 or TRBV12-4; D uncertain. Trimming cost V 3 bases and J 2 bases, with 13 bases left between them. There are 15 residues in the CDR3. Here the CDR3 reads CASSFRGLPNYGYTF. The CDR3 DNA sequence: TGTGCCAGCAGTTTCCGGGGTCTTCCCAACTATGGCTACACCTTC.

This clonotype was found many times. The chain employs TRBV12-3 or TRBV12-4 and TRBJ1-1, with a weak D call TRBD1 (5 bases). The CDR3 contains 15 residues. V lost 0 bases, J lost 4 bases, and 12 bases lay in between. DNA for the CDR3: TGTGCCAGCAGTTTAGCTGGGTTTGGGGGCACTGAAGCTTTCTTT. It specifies CASSLAGFGGTEAFF.

The chain links TRBV6-1 to TRBJ2-1, with D possibly matching TRBD2 (7 bases). Germline loops: CDR1 MNHNS, CDR2 SASEGT. CDR3 size: 14 residues. With 6 bases removed from V and 6 bases from J, the gap between germline ends came to 15 bases. The CDR3 DNA is TGTGCCAGCAGGTTGGGGGGGCCCTCCAATGAGCAGTTCTTC. It specifies CASRLGGPSNEQFF.

The chain has TRBV19 and TRBJ1-2; D is ambiguous. The germline gives CDR1 LNHDA, CDR2 SQIVND (reference sequence). The CDR3 extends over 12 amino acids. V was trimmed by 8 bases and J by 2 bases, leaving 9 bases between them. CDR3: CASAVENYGYTF. In nucleotides, the CDR3 is TGTGCCAGTGCGGTCGAGAACTATGGCTACACCTTC.

V and J are TRBV29-1 and TRBJ1-2, with D hard to call. V dropped 7 bases and J dropped 4 bases, with 7 bases sitting between them. The CDR3 loop spans 10 amino acids. Germline V CDR1 and CDR2: SQVTM, ANQGSEA. CDR3 protein: CSGYSYGYTF. CDR3 coding DNA: TGCAGCGGGTATAGCTATGGCTACACCTTC. The variable domain in full, completed from reference TRBV29-1 and TRBJ1-2, reads SAVISQKPSRDICQRGTSLTIQCQVDSQVTMMFWYRQQPGQSLTLIATANQGSEATYESGFVIDKFPISRPNLTFSTLTVSNMSPEDSSIYLCSGYSYGYTFGSGTRLTVV.

The chain couples TRBV14 to TRBJ1-1; the D gene is possibly TRBD1 (6 bases). The CDR3 sequence is 15 residues long. Germline V gene data show CDR1 as SGHDN and CDR2 as FVKESK. Trimming pared 4 bases from V and 4 bases from J, leaving 16 bases between. The CDR3 DNA is TGTGCCAGCAGCCCACAGACAGGTATGGGCACTGAAGCTTTCTTT. Translation: CASSPQTGMGTEAFF. Supplemented by reference TRBV14 and TRBJ1-1, the full variable domain reads EAGVTQFPSHSVIEKGQTVTLRCDPISGHDNLYWYRRVMGKEIKFLLHFVKESKQDESGMPNNRFLAERTGGTYSTLKVQPAELEDSGVYFCASSPQTGMGTEAFFGQGTRLTVV.

This clonotype has more than one count but fewer than ten. The chain employs TRBV20-1 and TRBJ2-1, with a possible D match to TRBD1 (6 bases). The CDR3 covers 13 residues. Germline CDR1 is DFQATT and CDR2 is SNEGSKA (reference sequence). The germline V and J ends were trimmed by 3 bases and 8 bases, with 14 bases remaining between them. In DNA form, the CDR3 reads TGCAGTGCTAGGACAGGTTTCTGGGATGAGCAGTTCTTC. It is translated as CSARTGFWDEQFF.

The chain employs TRBV28 and TRBJ2-3, with TRBD1 matching over 9 bases. Germline CDR1 MDHEN, CDR2 SYDVKM. Trimming took 3 bases from V and 3 from J; bases not matched to a gene: 4. The CDR3 extends over 15 amino acids. The CDR3, as DNA: TGTGCCAGCAGTTTGGACAGGGGCGTGACAGATACGCAGTATTTT. Residues: CASSLDRGVTDTQYF.

The CDR3 here is CASSSIRDRKPNTGELFF. CDR3 DNA sequence: TGCGCCAGCAGCTCTATCCGGGACCGCAAACCGAACACCGGGGAGCTGTTTTTT. The rearrangement joins TRBV5-1 to TRBJ2-2; D may match TRBD1 or TRBD2 (5 bases each). Germline V CDR1 and CDR2: SGHRS, YFSETQ. Trimming pared 3 bases from V and 0 bases from J, leaving 18 bases between. This CDR3 has 18 residues.

This clonotype was seen a few times. The CDR3 coding sequence is TGTGCCAGCAGCGTAGGGACAGGGGGCCCTGCAGATACGCAGTATTTT. This codes for CASSVGTGGPADTQYF. The chain couples TRBV6-4 to TRBJ2-3; 12 nucleotides match TRBD1. Trimming took 6 bases from V and 4 from J; bases not matched to a gene: 8. The CDR3 contains 16 residues. Germline V lookup: CDR1 MRHNA, CDR2 SNTAGT.

This sequence joins TRBV6-2 or TRBV6-3 and TRBJ1-4, with a possible D match to TRBD1 (5 bases). V lost 11 bases to trimming and J lost 7 bases, with 14 bases between them. The CDR3 has 12 residues. The germline CDR1 and CDR2 sequences are MNHEY and SVGEGT. The CDR3 protein is CAARRGGEKLFF. The CDR3 DNA reads as TGTGCCGCCCGGCGGGGGGGTGAAAAACTGTTTTTT.

There are a few counts of this clonotype. This chain links TRBV12-3 or TRBV12-4 with TRBJ1-1; no firm D call. The CDR3 runs to 12 residues. V was trimmed by 5 bases and J by 4 bases, leaving 8 bases between them. The CDR3 reads CASSDEFTEAFF. The CDR3 DNA reads as TGTGCCAGCAGTGATGAGTTCACTGAAGCTTTCTTT.

This rearrangement joins TRBV3-1 to TRBJ1-4; 11 nucleotides align to TRBD1. This CDR3 comprises 14 residues. Losses at the gene ends were 5 bases for V and 7 bases for J; bases not matched to a gene: 3. Germline V gene lookup returns CDR1 LGHDT and CDR2 YNNKEL (reference sequence). This CDR3 reads CASSVGQGGEKLFF. The CDR3 nucleotides are TGTGCCAGCAGCGTGGGACAGGGGGGTGAAAAACTGTTTTTT.

In this sample, this clonotype turned up many times. The gene calls are TRBV6-1 and TRBJ1-1, with TRBD1 matching 8 bases. Per germline, CDR1 MNHNS and CDR2 SASEGT. J was trimmed by 1 base and V by 2 bases; bases with no gene match: 9. The CDR3 has 17 residues. The CDR3 loop reads CASSEPRQGTRNTEAFF. CDR3 bases: TGTGCCAGCAGTGAACCCCGACAGGGGACACGGAACACTGAAGCTTTCTTT.

This clonotype was seen ten or more times. The rearrangement joins TRBV5-6 to TRBJ2-5, with 8 bases lining up with TRBD1. The CDR3 covers 16 residues. Germline assignment: CDR1 SGHDT and CDR2 YYEEEE. The junction had 9 bases not matched to a gene; V was cut back by 4 bases and J by 1 base. The CDR3 is CASSPRQGTLQETQYF. CDR3 bases: TGTGCCAGCAGCCCTAGACAGGGGACGCTCCAAGAGACCCAGTACTTC.

This clonotype has just a few counts. V and J are TRBV11-2 and TRBJ2-7; no firm D call. This CDR3 spans 15 amino acids. Trimming left V 1 base short and J 3 bases short, with 13 bases between. Germline CDR1 and CDR2: SGHAT and FQNNGV. The CDR3 DNA reads as TGTGCCAGCAGCTTAGGTTTTGACACACACTACGAGCAGTACTTC. It codes for CASSLGFDTHYEQYF.

This clonotype was recorded many times. J is TRBJ2-7 and V is TRBV3-1; either TRBD1 or TRBD2 may supply D (5 bases each). The CDR3 contains 13 residues. Germline CDR1 and CDR2: LGHDT and YNNKEL (reference sequence). The V gene lost 4 bases and the J gene lost 3 bases, with 10 bases spanning the gap. The CDR3, as DNA: TGTGCCAGCAGCCGGGGGATTCTCTACGAGCAGTACTTC. Amino acids: CASSRGILYEQYF.

This clonotype was seen a few times. This sequence joins TRBV4-1 and TRBJ1-1; D is unresolved. The length of the CDR3 is 14 residues. V was clipped by 1 base and J by 1 base, with 7 bases between them. Germline V gives CDR1 MGHRA, CDR2 YSYEKL. For the CDR3, the DNA is TGCGCCAGCAGCCAAGTCGTCCCGAACACTGAAGCTTTCTTT. Translating gives CASSQVVPNTEAFF.

This clonotype was picked up a small number of times. V usage is TRBV6-5 and J usage is TRBJ1-2; TRBD1 might be the D (5 bases). The CDR3 loop spans 13 amino acids. Trimming removed 2 bases at V and 3 bases at J, with 7 bases between. Looked up from germline, CDR1 is MNHEY and CDR2 is SVGAGI. Written as DNA, the CDR3 is TGTGCCAGCAGTTACGGACATCACTATGGCTACACCTTC. Its translation: CASSYGHHYGYTF.